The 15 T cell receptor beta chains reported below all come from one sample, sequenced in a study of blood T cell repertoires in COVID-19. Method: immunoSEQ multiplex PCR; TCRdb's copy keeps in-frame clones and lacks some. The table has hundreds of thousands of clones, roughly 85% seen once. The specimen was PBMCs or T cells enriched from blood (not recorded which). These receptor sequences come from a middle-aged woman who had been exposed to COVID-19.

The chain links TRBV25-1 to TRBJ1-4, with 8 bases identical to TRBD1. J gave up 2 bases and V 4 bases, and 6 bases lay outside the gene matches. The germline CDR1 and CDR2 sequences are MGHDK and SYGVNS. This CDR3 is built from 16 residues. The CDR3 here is CASSGTGWGTNEKLFF. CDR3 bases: TGTGCCAGCAGTGGGACAGGGTGGGGGACTAATGAAAAACTGTTTTTT.

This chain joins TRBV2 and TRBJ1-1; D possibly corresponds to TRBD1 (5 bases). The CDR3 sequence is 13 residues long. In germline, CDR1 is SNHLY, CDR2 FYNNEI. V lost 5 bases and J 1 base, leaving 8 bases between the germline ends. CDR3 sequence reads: CASSLGQNTEAFF. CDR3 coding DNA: TGTGCCAGCAGTCTAGGACAGAACACTGAAGCTTTCTTT.

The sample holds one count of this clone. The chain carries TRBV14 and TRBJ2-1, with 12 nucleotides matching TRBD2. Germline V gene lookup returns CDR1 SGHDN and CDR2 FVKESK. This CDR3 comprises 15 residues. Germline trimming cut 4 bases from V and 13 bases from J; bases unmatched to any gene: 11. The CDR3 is CASSRELAGGLDQFF. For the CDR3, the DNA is TGTGCCAGCAGCCGCGAACTAGCGGGGGGCCTCGATCAGTTCTTC.

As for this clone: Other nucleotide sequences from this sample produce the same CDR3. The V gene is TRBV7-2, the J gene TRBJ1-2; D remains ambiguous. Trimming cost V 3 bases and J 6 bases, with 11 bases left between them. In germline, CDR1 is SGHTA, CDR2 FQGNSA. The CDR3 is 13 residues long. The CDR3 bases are TGTGCCAGCAGCTTGGTTCACGGTGATGGCTACACCTTC. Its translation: CASSLVHGDGYTF.

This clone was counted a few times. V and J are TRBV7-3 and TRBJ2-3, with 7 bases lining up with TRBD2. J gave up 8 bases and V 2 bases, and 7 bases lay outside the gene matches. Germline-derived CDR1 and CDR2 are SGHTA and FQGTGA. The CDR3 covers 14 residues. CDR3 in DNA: TGTGCCAGCAGCTTATTTTATCCGGGAGGTACGCAGTATTTT. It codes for CASSLFYPGGTQYF.

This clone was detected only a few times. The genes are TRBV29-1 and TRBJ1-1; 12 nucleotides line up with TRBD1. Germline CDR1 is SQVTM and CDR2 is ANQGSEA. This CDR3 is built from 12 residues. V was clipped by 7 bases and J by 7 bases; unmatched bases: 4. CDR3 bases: TGCAGCGGCGGGACAGGGGGCTTTGAAGCTTTCTTT. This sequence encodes CSGGTGGFEAFF.

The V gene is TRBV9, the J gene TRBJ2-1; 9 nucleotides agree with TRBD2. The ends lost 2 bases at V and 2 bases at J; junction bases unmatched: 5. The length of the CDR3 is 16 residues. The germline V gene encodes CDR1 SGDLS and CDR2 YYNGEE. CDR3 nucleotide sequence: TGTGCCAGCAGCGTCTCTCTAGCGGGGACCTACAATGAGCAGTTCTTC. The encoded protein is CASSVSLAGTYNEQFF. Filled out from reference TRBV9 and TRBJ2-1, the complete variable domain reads DSGVTQTPKHLITATGQRVTLRCSPRSGDLSVYWYQQSLDQGLQFLIQYYNGEERAKGNILERFSAQQFPDLHSELNLSSLELGDSALYFCASSVSLAGTYNEQFFGPGTRLTVL.

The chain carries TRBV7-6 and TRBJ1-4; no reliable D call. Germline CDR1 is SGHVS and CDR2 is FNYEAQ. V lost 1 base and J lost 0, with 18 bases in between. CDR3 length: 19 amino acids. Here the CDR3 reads CASSLGVRFIGSTNEKLFF. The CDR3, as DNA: TGTGCCAGCAGCTTAGGTGTACGGTTCATCGGTTCAACTAATGAAAAACTGTTTTTT.

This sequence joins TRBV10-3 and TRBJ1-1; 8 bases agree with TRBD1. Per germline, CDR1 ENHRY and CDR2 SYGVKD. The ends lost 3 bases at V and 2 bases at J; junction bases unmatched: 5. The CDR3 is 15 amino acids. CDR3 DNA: TGTGCCATCAGTGAAGGACAGGGTGTTAACACTGAAGCTTTCTTT. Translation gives CAISEGQGVNTEAFF.

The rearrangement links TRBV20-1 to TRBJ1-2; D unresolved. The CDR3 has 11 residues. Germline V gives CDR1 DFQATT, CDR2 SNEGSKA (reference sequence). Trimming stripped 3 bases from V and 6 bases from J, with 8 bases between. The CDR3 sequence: CSASRSHGYTF. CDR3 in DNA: TGCAGTGCTAGCCGGTCCCATGGCTACACCTTC.

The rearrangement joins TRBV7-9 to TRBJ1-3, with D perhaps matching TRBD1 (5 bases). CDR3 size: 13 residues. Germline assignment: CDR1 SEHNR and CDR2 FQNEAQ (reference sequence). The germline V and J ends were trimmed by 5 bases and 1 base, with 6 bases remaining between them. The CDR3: CASSDRSGNTIYF. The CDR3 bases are TGTGCCAGCAGCGACAGATCTGGAAACACCATATATTTT.

CDR3 residues: CASSPEGEKLFF. In nucleotides, the CDR3 is TGTGCCAGCAGCCCTGAGGGAGAAAAACTGTTTTTT. The J gene is TRBJ1-4, the V gene TRBV3-1 (or the pseudogene TRBV3-2); D remains unclear. V lost 4 bases, J lost 8 bases, and 8 bases lay in between. The CDR3 contains 12 residues. Germline CDR1 is LGHDT and CDR2 is YNNKEL (reference sequence).

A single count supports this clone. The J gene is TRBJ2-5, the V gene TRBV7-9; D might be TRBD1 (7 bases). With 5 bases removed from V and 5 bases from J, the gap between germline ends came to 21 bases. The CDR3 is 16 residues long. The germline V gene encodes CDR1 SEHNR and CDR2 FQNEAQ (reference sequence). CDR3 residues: CASSVPKGAAGETQYF. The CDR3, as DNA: TGTGCCAGCAGCGTCCCGAAGGGGGCTGCGGGGGAGACCCAGTACTTC.

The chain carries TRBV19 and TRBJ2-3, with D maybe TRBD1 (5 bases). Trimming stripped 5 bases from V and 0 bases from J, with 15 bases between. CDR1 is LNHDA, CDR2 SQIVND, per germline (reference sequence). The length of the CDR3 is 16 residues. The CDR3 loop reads CASSLGQPLSTDTQYF. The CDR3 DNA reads TGTGCCAGTAGTTTGGGGCAGCCTTTGAGCACAGATACGCAGTATTTT. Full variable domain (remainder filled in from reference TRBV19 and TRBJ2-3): DGGITQSPKYLFRKEGQNVTLSCEQNLNHDAMYWYRQDPGQGLRLIYYSQIVNDFQKGDIAEGYSVSREKKESFPLTVTSAQKNPTAFYLCASSLGQPLSTDTQYFGPGTRLTVL.

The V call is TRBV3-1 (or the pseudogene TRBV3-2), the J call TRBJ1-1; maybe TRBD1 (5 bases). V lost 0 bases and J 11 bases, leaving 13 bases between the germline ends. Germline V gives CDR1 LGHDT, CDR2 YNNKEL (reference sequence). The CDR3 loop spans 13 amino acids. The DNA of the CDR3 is TGTGCCAGCAGCCAAGAAGGTGGCAGGGTGGCTTTCTTT. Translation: CASSQEGGRVAFF.